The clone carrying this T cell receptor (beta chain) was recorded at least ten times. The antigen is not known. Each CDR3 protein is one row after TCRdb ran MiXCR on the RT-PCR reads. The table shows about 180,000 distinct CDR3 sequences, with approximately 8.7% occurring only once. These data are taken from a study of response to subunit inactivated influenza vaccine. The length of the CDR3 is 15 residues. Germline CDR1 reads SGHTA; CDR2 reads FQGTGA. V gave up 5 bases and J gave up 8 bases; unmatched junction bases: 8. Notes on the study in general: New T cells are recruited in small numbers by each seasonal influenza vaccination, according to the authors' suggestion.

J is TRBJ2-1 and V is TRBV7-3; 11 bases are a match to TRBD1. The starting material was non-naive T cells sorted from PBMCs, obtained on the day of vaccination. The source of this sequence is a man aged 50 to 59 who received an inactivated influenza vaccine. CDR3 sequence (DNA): TGTGCCAGCAGCCCGGGACAGGGGGTAGTTGATGAGCAGTTCTTC. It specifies CASSPGQGVVDEQFF.